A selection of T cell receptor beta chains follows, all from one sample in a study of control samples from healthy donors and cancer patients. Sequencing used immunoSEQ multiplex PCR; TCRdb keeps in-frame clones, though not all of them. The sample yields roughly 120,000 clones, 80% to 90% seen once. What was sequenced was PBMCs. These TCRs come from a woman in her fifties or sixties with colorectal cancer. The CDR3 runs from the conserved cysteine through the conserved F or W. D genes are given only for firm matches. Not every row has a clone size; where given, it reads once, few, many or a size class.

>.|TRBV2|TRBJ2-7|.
CASTEQGRLSYEQYF
TGTGCCAGCACAGAACAGGGCCGCCTATCCTACGAGCAGTACTTC
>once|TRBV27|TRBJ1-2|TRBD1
CASSRDRGYYGYTF
TGTGCCAGCAGTCGCGACAGGGGTTACTATGGCTACACCTTC
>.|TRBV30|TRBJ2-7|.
CAWTRDYEQYF
TGTGCCTGGACCAGGGACTACGAGCAGTACTTC
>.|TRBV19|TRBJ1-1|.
CASSIYGDTEAFF
TGTGCCAGTAGTATATACGGGGACACTGAAGCTTTCTTT
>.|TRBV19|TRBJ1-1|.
CASSMGRIEAFF
TGTGCCAGTAGTATGGGACGGATTGAAGCTTTCTTT
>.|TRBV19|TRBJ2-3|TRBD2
CASSVSGTFDTQYF
TGTGCCAGTAGTGTCAGCGGGACCTTTGATACGCAGTATTTT
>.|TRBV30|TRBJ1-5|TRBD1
CAWSLGQESNQPQHF
TGTGCCTGGAGTCTAGGACAGGAGAGCAATCAGCCCCAGCATTTT
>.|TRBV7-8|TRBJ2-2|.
CASSPDGGTGELFF
TGTGCCAGCAGCCCTGATGGTGGGACCGGGGAGCTGTTTTTT
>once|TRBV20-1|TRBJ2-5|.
CSASPADRIGETQYF
TGCAGTGCTAGTCCGGCAGATCGCATAGGGGAGACCCAGTACTTC
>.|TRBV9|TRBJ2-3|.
CASSVARMVDTQYF
TGTGCCAGCAGCGTAGCTAGGATGGTAGATACGCAGTATTTT
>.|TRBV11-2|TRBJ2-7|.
CASAPWGDSYEQYF
TGTGCCAGCGCCCCTTGGGGGGACTCCTACGAGCAGTACTTC
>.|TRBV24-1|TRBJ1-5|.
CATREGGNQPQHF
TGTGCCACGCGAGAGGGCGGCAATCAGCCCCAGCATTTT
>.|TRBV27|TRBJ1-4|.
CASRGLEEKLFF
TGTGCCAGCAGGGGACTTGAGGAAAAACTGTTTTTT
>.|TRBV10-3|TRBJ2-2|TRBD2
CAISERGATGELFF
TGTGCCATCAGCGAGCGGGGGGCCACCGGGGAGCTGTTTTTT
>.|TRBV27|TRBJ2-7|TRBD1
CASSPGQGYEQYF
TGTGCCAGCAGTCCGGGACAGGGCTACGAGCAGTACTTC
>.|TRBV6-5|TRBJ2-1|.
CASSSWTPYEQFF
TGTGCCAGCAGTTCTTGGACCCCATATGAGCAGTTCTTC
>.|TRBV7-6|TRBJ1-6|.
CASMGDNSPLHF
TGTGCCAGTATGGGTGATAATTCACCCCTCCACTTT
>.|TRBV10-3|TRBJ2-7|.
CAISARGLQGGGHEQYF
TGTGCCATCAGTGCTCGGGGCCTCCAGGGAGGGGGTCACGAGCAGTACTTC
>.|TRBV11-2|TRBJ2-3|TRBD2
CASSLDLWTSSADTQYF
TGTGCCAGCAGCTTAGATCTTTGGACTAGCTCGGCAGATACGCAGTATTTT
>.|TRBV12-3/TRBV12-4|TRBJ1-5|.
CASSPTRNQPQHF
TGTGCCAGCAGTCCGACCCGAAATCAGCCCCAGCATTTT
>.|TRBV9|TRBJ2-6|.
CASSVGSGANVLTF
TGTGCCAGCAGCGTAGGCTCTGGGGCCAACGTCCTGACTTTC